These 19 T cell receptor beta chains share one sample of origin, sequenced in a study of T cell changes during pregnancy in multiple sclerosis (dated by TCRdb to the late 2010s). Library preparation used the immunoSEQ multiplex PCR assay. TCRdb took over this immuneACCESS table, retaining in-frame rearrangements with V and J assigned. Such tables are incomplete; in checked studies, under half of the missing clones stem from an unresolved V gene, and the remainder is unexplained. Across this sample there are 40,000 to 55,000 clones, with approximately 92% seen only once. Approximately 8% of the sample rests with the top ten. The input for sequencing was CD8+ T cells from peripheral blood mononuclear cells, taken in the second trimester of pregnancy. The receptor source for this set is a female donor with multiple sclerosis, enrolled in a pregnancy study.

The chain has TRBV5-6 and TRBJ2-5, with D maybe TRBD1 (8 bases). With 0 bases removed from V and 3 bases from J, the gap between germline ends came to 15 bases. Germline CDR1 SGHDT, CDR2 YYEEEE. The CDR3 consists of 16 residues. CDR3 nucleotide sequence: TGTGCCAGCAGCTTGGTGACAGGGGAGGGCGAAGAGACCCAGTACTTC. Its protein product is CASSLVTGEGEETQYF.

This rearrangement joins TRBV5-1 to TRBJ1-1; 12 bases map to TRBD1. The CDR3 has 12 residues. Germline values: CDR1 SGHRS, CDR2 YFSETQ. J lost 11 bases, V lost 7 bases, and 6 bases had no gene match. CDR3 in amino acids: CASLGQGANAFF. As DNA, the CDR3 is TGCGCCAGCCTGGGACAGGGGGCTAACGCTTTCTTT. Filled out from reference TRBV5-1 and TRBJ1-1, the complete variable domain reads KAGVTQTPRYLIKTRGQQVTLSCSPISGHRSVSWYQQTPGQGLQFLFEYFSETQRNKGNFPGRFSGRQFSNSRSEMNVSTLELGDSALYLCASLGQGANAFFGQGTRLTVV.

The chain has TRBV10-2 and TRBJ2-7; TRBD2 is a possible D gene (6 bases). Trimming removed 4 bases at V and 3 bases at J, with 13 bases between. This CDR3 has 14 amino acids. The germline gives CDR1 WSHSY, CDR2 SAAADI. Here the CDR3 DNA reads TGCGCCAGCAGTGCCTTCGGCGGGGTCTACGAGCAGTACTTC. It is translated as CASSAFGGVYEQYF.

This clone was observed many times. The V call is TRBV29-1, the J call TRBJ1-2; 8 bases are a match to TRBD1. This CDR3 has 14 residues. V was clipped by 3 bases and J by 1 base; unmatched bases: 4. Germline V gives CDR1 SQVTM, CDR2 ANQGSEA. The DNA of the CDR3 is TGCAGCGTTGACCAGGGGGCGAGTAACTATGGCTACACCTTC. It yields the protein CSVDQGASNYGYTF.

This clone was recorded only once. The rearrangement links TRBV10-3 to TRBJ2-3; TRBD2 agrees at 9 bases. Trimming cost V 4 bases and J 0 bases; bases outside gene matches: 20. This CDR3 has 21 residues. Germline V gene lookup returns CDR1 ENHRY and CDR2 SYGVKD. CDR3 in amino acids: CAISVRRLADPNGPSTDTQYF. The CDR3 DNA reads TGTGCCATCAGTGTTAGGAGACTAGCGGACCCTAACGGACCTAGCACAGATACGCAGTATTTT.

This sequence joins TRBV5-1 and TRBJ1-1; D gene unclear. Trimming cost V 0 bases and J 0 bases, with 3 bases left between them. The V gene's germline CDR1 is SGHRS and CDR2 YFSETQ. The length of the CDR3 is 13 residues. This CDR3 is CASSLAVNTEAFF. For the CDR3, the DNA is TGCGCCAGCAGCTTGGCAGTGAACACTGAAGCTTTCTTT.

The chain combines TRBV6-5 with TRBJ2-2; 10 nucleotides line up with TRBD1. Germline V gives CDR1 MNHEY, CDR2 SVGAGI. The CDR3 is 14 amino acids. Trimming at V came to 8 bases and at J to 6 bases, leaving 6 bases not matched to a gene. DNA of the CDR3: TGTGCCAGCCGTCGGGACAGGGGCGCCGGGGAGCTGTTTTTT. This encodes CASRRDRGAGELFF.

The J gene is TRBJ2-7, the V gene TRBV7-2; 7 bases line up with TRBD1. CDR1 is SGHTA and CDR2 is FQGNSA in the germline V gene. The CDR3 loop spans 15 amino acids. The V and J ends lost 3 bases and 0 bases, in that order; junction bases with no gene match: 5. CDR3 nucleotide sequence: TGTGCCAGCAGCTTGAAGGACAGGAGCTCCTACGAGCAGTACTTC. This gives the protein CASSLKDRSSYEQYF. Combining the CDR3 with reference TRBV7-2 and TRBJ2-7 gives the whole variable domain GAGVSQSPSNKVTEKGKDVELRCDPISGHTALYWYRQSLGQGLEFLIYFQGNSAPDKSGLPSDRFSAERTGGSVSTLTIQRTQQEDSAVYLCASSLKDRSSYEQYFGPGTRLTVT.

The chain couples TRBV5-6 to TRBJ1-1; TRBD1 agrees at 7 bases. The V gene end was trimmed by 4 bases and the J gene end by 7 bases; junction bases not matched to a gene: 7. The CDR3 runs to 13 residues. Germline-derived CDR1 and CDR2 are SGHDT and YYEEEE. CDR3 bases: TGTGCCAGCAGCCAGGGGGGACCCTTTGAAGCTTTCTTT. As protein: CASSQGGPFEAFF.

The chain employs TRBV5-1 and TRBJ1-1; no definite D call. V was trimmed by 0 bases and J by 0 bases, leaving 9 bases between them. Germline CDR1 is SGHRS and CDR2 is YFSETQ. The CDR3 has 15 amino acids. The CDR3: CASSLEGLMNTEAFF. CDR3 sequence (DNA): TGCGCCAGCAGCTTGGAAGGACTTATGAACACTGAAGCTTTCTTT.

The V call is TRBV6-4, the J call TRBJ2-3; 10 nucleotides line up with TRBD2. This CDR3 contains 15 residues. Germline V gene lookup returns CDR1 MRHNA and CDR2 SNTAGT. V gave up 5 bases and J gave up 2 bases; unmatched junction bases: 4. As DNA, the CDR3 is TGTGCCAGCAGTTCCACTAGCGGGACCACAGATACGCAGTATTTT. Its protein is CASSSTSGTTDTQYF.

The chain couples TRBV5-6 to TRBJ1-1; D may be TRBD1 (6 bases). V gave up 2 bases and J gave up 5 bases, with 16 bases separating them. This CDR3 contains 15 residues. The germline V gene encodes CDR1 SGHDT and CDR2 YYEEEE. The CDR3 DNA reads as TGTGCCAGCAGCTTTGGTACGGGGGGGCTTACTGAAGCTTTCTTT. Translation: CASSFGTGGLTEAFF.

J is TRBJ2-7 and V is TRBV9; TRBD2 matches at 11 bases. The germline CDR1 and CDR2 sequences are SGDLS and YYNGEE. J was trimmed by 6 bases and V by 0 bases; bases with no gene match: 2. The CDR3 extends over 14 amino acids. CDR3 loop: CASSVAGTSGEQYF. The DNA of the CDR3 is TGTGCCAGCAGCGTAGCCGGGACTAGCGGCGAGCAGTACTTC.

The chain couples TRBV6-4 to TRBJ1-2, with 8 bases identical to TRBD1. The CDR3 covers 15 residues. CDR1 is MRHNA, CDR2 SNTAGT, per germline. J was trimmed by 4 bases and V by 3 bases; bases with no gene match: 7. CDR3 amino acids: CASSESGGSGYGYTF. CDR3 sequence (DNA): TGTGCCAGCAGTGAATCAGGGGGCAGTGGCTATGGCTACACCTTC.

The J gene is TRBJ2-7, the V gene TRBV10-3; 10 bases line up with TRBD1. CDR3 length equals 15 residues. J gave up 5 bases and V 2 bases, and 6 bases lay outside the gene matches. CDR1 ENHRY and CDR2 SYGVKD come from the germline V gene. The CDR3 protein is CAISEPGQGLNEQYF. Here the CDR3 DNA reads TGTGCCATCAGTGAGCCGGGACAGGGGCTCAACGAGCAGTACTTC.

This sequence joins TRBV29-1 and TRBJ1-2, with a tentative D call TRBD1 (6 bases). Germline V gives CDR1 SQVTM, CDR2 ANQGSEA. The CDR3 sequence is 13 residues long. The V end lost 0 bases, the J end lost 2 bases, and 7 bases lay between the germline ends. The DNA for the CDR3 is TGCAGCGTTGAAGACGGACAGAACTATGGCTACACCTTC. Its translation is CSVEDGQNYGYTF.

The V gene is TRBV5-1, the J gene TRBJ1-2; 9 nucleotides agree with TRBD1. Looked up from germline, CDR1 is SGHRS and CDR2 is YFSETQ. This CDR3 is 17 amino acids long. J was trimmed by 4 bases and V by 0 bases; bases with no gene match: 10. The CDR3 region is CASSLEQGAVGFYGYTF. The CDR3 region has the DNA TGCGCCAGCAGCTTGGAACAGGGGGCAGTCGGTTTCTATGGCTACACCTTC.

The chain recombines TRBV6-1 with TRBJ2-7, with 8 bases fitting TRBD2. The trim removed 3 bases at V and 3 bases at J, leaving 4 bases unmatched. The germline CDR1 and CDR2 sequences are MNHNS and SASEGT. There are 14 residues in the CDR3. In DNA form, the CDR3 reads TGTGCCAGCAGTGACGGAGCGGGAGACTACGAGCAGTACTTC. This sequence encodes CASSDGAGDYEQYF.

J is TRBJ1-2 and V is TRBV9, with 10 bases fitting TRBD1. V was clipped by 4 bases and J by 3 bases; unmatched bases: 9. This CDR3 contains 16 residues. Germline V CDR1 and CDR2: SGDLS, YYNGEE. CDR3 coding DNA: TGTGCCAGCAGCTCACCGACAGGGGGCGAGTACTATGGCTACACCTTC. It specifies CASSSPTGGEYYGYTF.